Described below is a single TCR beta chain sequence and its context. The target antigen is unknown. The germline V gene has CDR1 SGHTA and CDR2 FQGNSA. The CDR3 has 16 amino acids. V lost 2 bases to trimming and J lost 8 bases, with 16 bases between them. The data derive from a study of beta chain features in type 1 diabetes. In the study overall: Healthy donors and patients had similar age, gender and cell yields.

Study outcomes and limitations: TCRB CDR3 length was moderately but significantly reduced in all four CD4+ subsets of Type 1 diabetes patients. Amplification by PCR could prefer shorter templates, with the same effect in patients and controls. Naive, central memory and regulatory TCRB repertoires appeared more similar among patients than healthy donors.

The entirety of the isolated RNA underwent reverse transcription, so expressed TCRB transcripts were sequenced. The data were produced by immunoSEQ multiplex PCR, yet TCRdb's version contains in-frame clones alone and is incomplete. The sample includes around 300,000 clones, under 8.5% of them seen just once. The rearrangement joins TRBV7-2 to TRBJ1-6; D not resolved. This TCR came from a woman between 18 and 29 years old in good health. The sequencing input was central memory CD4+ T cells from blood. Here the CDR3 reads CASSLRQIPRDSPLHF. The CDR3 DNA reads as TGTGCCAGCAGCTTACGGCAGATCCCGAGGGATTCACCCCTCCACTTT.